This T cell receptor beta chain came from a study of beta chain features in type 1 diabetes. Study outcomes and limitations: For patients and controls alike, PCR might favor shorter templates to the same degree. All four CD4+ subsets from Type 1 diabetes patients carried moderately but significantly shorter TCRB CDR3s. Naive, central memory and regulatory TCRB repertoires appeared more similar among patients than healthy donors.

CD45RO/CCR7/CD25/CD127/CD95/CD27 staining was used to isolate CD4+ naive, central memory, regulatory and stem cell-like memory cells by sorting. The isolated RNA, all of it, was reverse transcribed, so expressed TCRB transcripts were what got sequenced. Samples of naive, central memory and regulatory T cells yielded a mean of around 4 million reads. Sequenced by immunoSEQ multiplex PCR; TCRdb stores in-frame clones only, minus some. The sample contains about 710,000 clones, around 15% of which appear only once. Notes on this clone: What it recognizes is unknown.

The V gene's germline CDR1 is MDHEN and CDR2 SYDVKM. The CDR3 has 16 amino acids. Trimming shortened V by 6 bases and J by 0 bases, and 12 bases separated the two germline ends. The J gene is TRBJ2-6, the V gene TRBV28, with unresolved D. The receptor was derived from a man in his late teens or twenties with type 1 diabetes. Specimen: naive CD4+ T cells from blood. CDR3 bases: TGTGCCAGCAGGCCCGGCGGCCTCTCTGGGGCCAACGTCCTGACTTTC. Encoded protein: CASRPGGLSGANVLTF.